The rows below give T cell receptor beta chains drawn from one sample of a study of neurological immune-mediated disorders. TCRdb used MiXCR to reprocess the 5' RACE reads, holding one entry per CDR3 protein. The table shows 52,000 or so distinct CDR3 sequences, with about 4.2% occurring only once. The specimen sequenced was CD4+ T cells from blood. The origin of the receptors is a woman aged 35 to 49 with multiple sclerosis. CDR3s include the opening cysteine and the closing phenylalanine or tryptophan. A D gene is named only where the DNA matches it firmly. Not all rows give a size; the values are once, few, many and, for expanded clones, a class.

clone size	D gene	V gene	J gene	CDR3 protein	CDR3 DNA
many	TRBD1	TRBV27	TRBJ1-1	CASSKPDRGGWDTEAFF	TGTGCCAGCAGTAAGCCTGACAGGGGAGGATGGGACACTGAAGCTTTCTTT
many	-	TRBV12-3/TRBV12-4	TRBJ1-3	CASYPVGNTIYF	TGTGCCAGCTATCCGGTTGGAAACACCATATATTTT
many	-	TRBV20-1	TRBJ1-1	CSAMGQPNTEAFF	TGCAGTGCGATGGGGCAGCCGAACACTGAAGCTTTCTTT
many	-	TRBV5-6	TRBJ2-2	CASSTGQPNTGELFF	TGTGCCAGCAGCACCGGACAGCCTAACACCGGGGAGCTGTTTTTT
many	-	TRBV20-1	TRBJ2-5	CSARADTRRFQETQYF	TGCAGTGCTAGAGCCGACACCAGGAGGTTCCAAGAGACCCAGTACTTC
many	TRBD2	TRBV5-1	TRBJ2-3	CASSLVAGGRTDTQYF	TGCGCCAGCAGCTTGGTTGCCGGGGGGAGGACAGATACGCAGTATTTT
many	-	TRBV25-1	TRBJ2-2	CASSAMGNTGELFF	TGTGCCAGCAGTGCCATGGGGAACACCGGGGAGCTGTTTTTT
many	-	TRBV3-1	TRBJ1-4	CASSQVWPATNEKLFF	TGTGCCAGCAGCCAAGTGTGGCCTGCAACTAATGAAAAACTGTTTTTT
many	-	TRBV7-6	TRBJ2-3	CASSLASALTDTQYF	TGTGCCAGCAGCTTAGCGTCCGCCCTCACAGATACGCAGTATTTT
many	TRBD2	TRBV5-1	TRBJ2-7	CASSYSSGGGSYEQYF	TGCGCCAGCAGCTACTCTAGCGGGGGTGGCTCCTACGAGCAGTACTTC
many	-	TRBV29-1	TRBJ1-2	CSVARDTYGYTF	TGCAGCGTTGCCCGGGACACCTATGGCTACACCTTC
many	-	TRBV20-1	TRBJ2-5	CSAPRFRETQYF	TGCAGTGCTCCCCGGTTCCGAGAGACCCAGTACTTC
many	-	TRBV6-1	TRBJ1-3	CASSEFGNTIYF	TGTGCCAGCAGTGAATTTGGAAACACCATATATTTT
many	-	TRBV20-1	TRBJ2-7	CSASYLRTTDEQYF	TGCAGTGCCAGCTACCTCCGGACTACCGACGAGCAGTACTTC
many	TRBD2	TRBV12-5	TRBJ2-1	CASGLVPKNSAPTSGGASDGEQFF	TGTGCTAGTGGTTTGGTCCCGAAAAATAGCGCGCCGACTAGCGGGGGGGCCTCTGACGGAGAGCAGTTCTTC
few	-	TRBV18	TRBJ2-7	CASSAGSSYEQYF	TGTGCCAGCTCAGCGGGTAGTTCCTACGAGCAGTACTTC
many	TRBD1	TRBV30	TRBJ1-6	CAGTDRELSPLHF	TGTGCCGGGACCGACAGGGAACTCTCACCCCTCCACTTT
many	TRBD1	TRBV5-1	TRBJ1-2	CASSYQMAGTARYGYTF	TGCGCCAGCAGCTACCAAATGGCCGGGACAGCACGCTATGGCTACACCTTC
many	TRBD2	TRBV7-2	TRBJ2-1	CASSLELAGGREQFF	TGTGCCAGCAGCTTAGAACTAGCGGGGGGAAGGGAGCAGTTCTTC
medium-sized	-	TRBV10-3	TRBJ1-1	CAISEEQGWTEAFF	TGTGCCATCAGTGAAGAGCAGGGCTGGACTGAAGCTTTCTTT
many	TRBD1	TRBV7-3	TRBJ1-6	CASSLTGESPLHF	TGTGCCAGCAGCTTGACAGGGGAGTCACCCCTCCACTTT
many	TRBD2	TRBV7-2	TRBJ2-3	CASSLGLAHTDTQYF	TGTGCCAGCAGCTTAGGACTAGCGCACACAGATACGCAGTATTTT
many	TRBD1	TRBV10-3	TRBJ1-2	CAISGTGQGNHGYTF	TGTGCCATCAGTGGGACGGGACAGGGGAACCATGGCTACACCTTC
many	-	TRBV29-1	TRBJ2-5	CSVRGVTQETQYF	TGCAGCGTCAGGGGAGTCACCCAAGAGACCCAGTACTTC
many	-	TRBV15	TRBJ1-6	CATSRGPFGPGDSPLHF	TGTGCCACCAGCAGAGGCCCCTTCGGACCAGGTGATTCACCCCTCCACTTT
many	-	TRBV12-3/TRBV12-4	TRBJ2-7	CASRGLKMEQYF	TGTGCCAGCAGGGGACTCAAGATGGAGCAGTACTTC
many	-	TRBV20-1	TRBJ2-1	CSAQSNTGYNEQFF	TGCAGTGCGCAAAGCAACACAGGGTACAATGAGCAGTTCTTC
many	-	TRBV6-1	TRBJ1-2	CASRGTAHGYGYTF	TGTGCCAGCAGGGGGACGGCCCACGGCTATGGCTACACCTTC
many	-	TRBV5-6	TRBJ2-3	CASSSEQSRAQGLLNTDTQYF	TGTGCCAGCAGCTCGGAACAAAGCCGGGCCCAGGGCCTTTTAAACACAGATACGCAGTATTTT
many	TRBD1	TRBV4-1	TRBJ1-5	CASSQTGTDQQPQHF	TGCGCCAGCAGCCAAACCGGGACAGATCAACAGCCCCAGCATTTT
many	TRBD1	TRBV11-2	TRBJ2-7	CASSLGGQGSYEQYF	TGTGCCAGCAGCTTAGGGGGACAGGGCTCCTACGAGCAGTACTTC
many	TRBD1	TRBV20-1	TRBJ1-2	CSARPLAGTGSHGYTF	TGCAGTGCTAGACCGTTAGCCGGGACAGGTAGTCATGGCTACACCTTC
many	TRBD1	TRBV5-1	TRBJ2-5	CASSPLTGDGETQYF	TGCGCCAGCAGCCCCCTAACAGGGGATGGGGAGACCCAGTACTTC
many	-	TRBV25-1	TRBJ1-4	CASSQDRLDEKLFF	TGTGCCAGCAGTCAAGACAGGCTAGATGAAAAACTGTTTTTT
many	-	TRBV20-1	TRBJ2-6	CSASTGVSGANVLTF	TGCAGTGCTAGTACGGGAGTCTCTGGGGCCAACGTCCTGACTTTC
many	-	TRBV9	TRBJ2-7	CASSVAGRGYEQYF	TGTGCCAGCAGCGTAGCGGGCAGGGGTTACGAGCAGTACTTC
-	-	TRBV11-2	TRBJ2-4	CASSPGQARGIQYF	TGTGCCAGCAGCCCGGGCCAGGCCCGAGGCATTCAGTACTTC
many	TRBD1	TRBV4-2	TRBJ1-2	CASSQGRTGGSGYTF	TGTGCCAGCAGCCAAGGACGGACAGGGGGCTCTGGCTACACCTTC
many	-	TRBV6-1	TRBJ2-3	CASSEDSTQVAQYF	TGTGCCAGCAGTGAAGACAGCACACAAGTGGCGCAGTATTTT
many	-	TRBV5-1	TRBJ2-7	CASSLTGSSYEQYF	TGCGCCAGCAGCTTGACAGGGTCCTCCTACGAGCAGTACTTC
many	TRBD1	TRBV10-3	TRBJ2-7	CAITDGTGGKYEQYF	TGTGCCATCACTGACGGGACAGGGGGCAAATACGAGCAGTACTTC
many	TRBD1	TRBV5-6	TRBJ2-1	CASRPDRGNRGEQFF	TGTGCCAGCAGGCCTGACAGGGGGAACAGGGGAGAGCAGTTCTTC
many	-	TRBV9	TRBJ1-2	CASSVDLNYGYTF	TGTGCCAGCAGCGTAGACTTGAACTATGGCTACACCTTC
many	TRBD2	TRBV12-3/TRBV12-4	TRBJ2-3	CASSPRGGGTDTQYF	TGTGCCAGCAGTCCACGGGGGGGCGGCACAGATACGCAGTATTTT
many	TRBD2	TRBV5-1	TRBJ2-5	CASSEGLAAETQYF	TGCGCCAGCAGCGAGGGACTAGCGGCAGAGACCCAGTACTTC
many	TRBD2	TRBV7-2	TRBJ2-3	CASSLETSRVTQYF	TGTGCCAGCAGCTTAGAGACTAGCCGGGTTACGCAGTATTTT
many	-	TRBV3-1	TRBJ2-2	CASSQQGPGELFF	TGTGCCAGCAGCCAACAGGGGCCCGGGGAGCTGTTTTTT
many	-	TRBV12-3/TRBV12-4	TRBJ2-3	CASSFLDTQYF	TGTGCCAGCAGTTTCCTAGATACGCAGTATTTT
many	-	TRBV20-1	TRBJ2-7	CSARAQLGGGSYEQYF	TGCAGTGCTAGAGCCCAACTGGGAGGGGGCTCCTACGAGCAGTACTTC
-	TRBD1	TRBV19	TRBJ2-3	CASSKTSGQGIFTDTQYF	TGTGCCAGTAGTAAAACCTCGGGACAGGGGATATTCACAGATACGCAGTATTTT
many	TRBD1	TRBV9	TRBJ1-1	CASSEAGGIVSEAFF	TGTGCCAGCAGCGAGGCAGGGGGGATAGTCTCTGAAGCTTTCTTT
many	-	TRBV9	TRBJ2-1	CASSVGGGSYNEQFF	TGTGCCAGCAGCGTAGGAGGGGGATCCTACAATGAGCAGTTCTTC
many	-	TRBV7-6	TRBJ2-7	CASSFVSGVRF	TGTGCCAGCAGCTTTGTTTCTGGCGTTAGGTTC
many	TRBD1	TRBV9	TRBJ1-2	CASSVTGADYGYTF	TGTGCCAGCAGCGTAACAGGGGCTGACTATGGCTACACCTTC
many	-	TRBV6-6	TRBJ1-2	CASSLDYGYTF	TGTGCCAGCAGTTTGGACTATGGCTACACCTTC